This TCR beta chain was profiled in a study of breast tumors, draining lymph nodes, adjacent tissues. Study observations and caveats: The data were judged consistent with most tumor T cells coming from lymph node and expanding in tumor. Tumors had less TCR diversity than lymph nodes, more than nontumor tissue. Tumor T cell lymph node origin was a supported hypothesis, not proven.

This clonotype occurred many times. Its antigen is currently unknown. Axillary draining lymph nodes of breast cancer patients supplied the node samples. V shed 4 bases, J shed 6 bases, and the junction held 0 bases outside the gene matches. Germline-derived CDR1 and CDR2 are MRHNA and SNTAGT. The CDR3 covers 13 residues. TCRdb called the multiplex PCR reads again in MiXCR, with one record for every CDR3 protein. Among some 230,000 distinct CDR3 sequences, less than 45% were seen once, and the ten largest hold approximately 3.6%. The sequencing sample was made of axillary lymph node tissue. The V and J genes are TRBV6-4 and TRBJ2-1, with 10 bases aligning to TRBD2. This TCR was recovered from a female donor with breast cancer. Some clones in this sample may be carry-over from other donors' samples. The CDR3 DNA is TGTGCCAGCAGTGGACTAGCGGGCAATGAGCAGTTCTTC. Its translation is CASSGLAGNEQFF.